This T cell receptor beta chain was profiled in a study of CD8 T cells in ankylosing spondylitis. Study-wide points: Disease-linked clones bore a CD8+ phenotype and were relatively rare in peripheral blood. Prior work had noted some motif variants in reactive arthritis blood and synovial fluid. A motif of fewer than ten highly homologous TCR beta variants was seen as apparently characteristic of ankylosing spondylitis blood. The study looked at matched synovial fluid samples from ankylosing spondylitis patients. Disease-linked clones were reported to be significantly enriched there.

A word on this clonotype: Its antigen is not identified.

One entry per CDR3 protein results from TCRdb running MiXCR on the 5' RACE reads. Among roughly 700,000 distinct CDR3 sequences, over 15% were seen once, and the ten largest hold roughly a fifth. The J segment lost 0 bases and the V segment lost 4 bases, leaving 5 bases of the junction unmatched. CDR3 length: 15 residues. Germline V CDR1 and CDR2: SGHVS, FQNEAQ. The source of this sequence is a male donor with ankylosing spondylitis. Sequenced: blood, either unsorted or a sorted T cell fraction (not recorded which). This chain joins TRBV7-8 and TRBJ2-5, with TRBD2 matching over 7 bases. CDR3 protein: CASSSGTMYQETQYF. The CDR3 DNA follows: TGTGCCAGCAGCTCCGGGACTATGTACCAAGAGACCCAGTACTTC.